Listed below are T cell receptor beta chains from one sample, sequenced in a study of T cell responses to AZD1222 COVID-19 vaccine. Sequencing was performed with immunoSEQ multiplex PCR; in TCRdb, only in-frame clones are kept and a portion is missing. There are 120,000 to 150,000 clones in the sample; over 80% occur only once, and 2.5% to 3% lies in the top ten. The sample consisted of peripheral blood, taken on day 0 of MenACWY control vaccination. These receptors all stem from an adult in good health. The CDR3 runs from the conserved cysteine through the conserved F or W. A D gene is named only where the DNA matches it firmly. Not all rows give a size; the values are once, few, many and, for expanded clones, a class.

CASRGLNEAFF | TGTGCCAGCAGGGGGCTGAATGAAGCTTTCTTT | . | TRBJ1-1 | once | TRBV11-1
CASRQNTGELFF | TGCGCCAGCAGACAGAACACCGGGGAGCTGTTTTTT | . | TRBJ2-2 | . | TRBV10-1
CASSWGTATMNTEAFF | TGCGCCAGCAGCTGGGGGACAGCCACCATGAACACTGAAGCTTTCTTT | TRBD1 | TRBJ1-1 | once | TRBV5-1
CASSLAAQTWGYTF | TGTGCCAGCAGCCTAGCCGCCCAAACTTGGGGCTACACCTTC | . | TRBJ1-2 | . | TRBV6-5
CATSRVGGSTDTQYF | TGTGCCACCAGCAGAGTTGGGGGAAGCACAGATACGCAGTATTTT | . | TRBJ2-3 | . | TRBV15
CASSLVRANSPLHF | TGTGCCAGCAGCTTAGTCAGGGCTAATTCACCCCTCCACTTT | . | TRBJ1-6 | . | TRBV7-9
CASSPRGNYGYTF | TGTGCCAGCAGCCCCAGGGGTAACTATGGCTACACCTTC | . | TRBJ1-2 | . | TRBV6-5
CASSLSWGEAFF | TGTGCCAGCAGCCTTAGCTGGGGTGAAGCTTTCTTT | . | TRBJ1-1 | once | TRBV5-5
CASSARGGDSNQPQHF | TGTGCCAGCAGTGCGAGGGGTGGGGATAGCAATCAGCCCCAGCATTTT | . | TRBJ1-5 | . | TRBV6-1
CASSLDGAKNIQYF | TGCGCCAGCAGCTTGGACGGGGCCAAAAACATTCAGTACTTC | . | TRBJ2-4 | . | TRBV5-1
CASSHRTGHGYTF | TGTGCCAGCAGTCACCGGACAGGGCACGGCTACACCTTC | TRBD1 | TRBJ1-2 | . | TRBV6-5
CASSPSPLAAYEQYF | TGTGCCAGCAGCCCTAGCCCCCTGGCCGCCTACGAGCAGTACTTC | . | TRBJ2-7 | . | TRBV7-2
CASSSRAGNTIYF | TGTGCCAGCAGCAGTAGAGCTGGAAACACCATATATTTT | . | TRBJ1-3 | . | TRBV11-2
CATSSGPLTANYGYTF | TGTGCCACCAGCTCAGGGCCATTGACAGCTAACTATGGCTACACCTTC | . | TRBJ1-2 | . | TRBV15
CAWSVRDIRNTIYF | TGTGCCTGGAGTGTACGGGACATCAGAAACACCATATATTTT | . | TRBJ1-3 | once | TRBV30
CASSQGGLPASRSEQFF | TGTGCCAGCAGCCAAGGGGGACTGCCTGCCTCCCGGAGTGAGCAGTTCTTC | . | TRBJ2-1 | . | TRBV4-2